This T cell receptor (beta chain) stems from a study of T cells in Graves' hyperthyroidism and ophthalmopathy. Using RNA transcripts as the source, TCR beta CDR3 regions were amplified. The HTBI primer set was used in a first-round RT-PCR of the TCR CDR3. Via MiXCR, TCRdb re-called the multiplex PCR reads, giving one row per CDR3 protein. This table holds around 570,000 distinct CDR3 sequences, just under 20% found once. This clonotype originated in a man aged 35-49 years with Graves' ophthalmopathy. Input material: blood.

The CDR3 nucleotides read TGTGCCAGCAGCTCCGGGACTAGCGGGACCACCTTAGATACGCAGTATTTT. This gives the protein CASSSGTSGTTLDTQYF. The chain links TRBV9 to TRBJ2-3; 13 nucleotides agree with TRBD2. The CDR3 totals 17 residues. After removal of 4 bases from V and 5 bases from J, the junction contained 10 bases not matched to a gene. Germline V gene lookup returns CDR1 SGDLS and CDR2 YYNGEE.